This entry features one T cell receptor (beta chain) sequence. The data originate from a study of blood T cell repertoires in COVID-19. Study overall: COVID-19 samples collected from the United States, Italy and Spain covered acute and convalescent phases.

In the authors' workflow: Counts of nucleated cells, estimated from reference gene primer amplification, were obtained. Some clones are missing from TCRdb's copy, which holds only in-frame ones; the method was immunoSEQ multiplex PCR. V and J calls and clone size are those listed in that table; D and trimming were worked out from the DNA. The sample records a few hundred thousand clones, 75% to 90% being singletons. Germline lookup yields CDR1 MNHEY and CDR2 SVGEGT. V was shortened by 6 bases and J by 3 bases, with 15 bases between the two germline ends. The length of the CDR3 is 15 residues. Participant ages covered about 18 to 100 years across 24 US areas.

This receptor was identified in a woman in her sixties who had recovered from COVID-19. The chain uses TRBV6-2 or TRBV6-3 and TRBJ1-5; TRBD1 is a possible D gene (6 bases). Material for sequencing was PBMCs or T cells enriched from blood (not recorded which). The CDR3 DNA is TGTGCCAGCAGCCCCTCACAGGGTAACAATCAGCCCCAGCATTTT. It codes for CASSPSQGNNQPQHF.